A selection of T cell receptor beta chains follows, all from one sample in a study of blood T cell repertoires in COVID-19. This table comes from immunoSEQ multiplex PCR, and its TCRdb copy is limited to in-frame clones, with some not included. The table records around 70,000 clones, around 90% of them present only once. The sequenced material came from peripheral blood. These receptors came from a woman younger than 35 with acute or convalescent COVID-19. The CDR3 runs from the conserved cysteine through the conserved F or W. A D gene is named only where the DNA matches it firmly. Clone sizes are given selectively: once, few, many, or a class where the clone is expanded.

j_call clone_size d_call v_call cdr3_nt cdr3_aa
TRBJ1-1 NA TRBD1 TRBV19 TGTGCCAGTAGTAATCCCGGGACAGAGAACACTGAAGCTTTCTTT CASSNPGTENTEAFF
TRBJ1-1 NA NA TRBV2 TGTGCCAGCGTGGGGCCGAACACTGAAGCTTTCTTT CASVGPNTEAFF
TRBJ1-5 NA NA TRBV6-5 TGTGCCAGCAGCAGGGATGGAAATCAGCCCCAGCATTTT CASSRDGNQPQHF
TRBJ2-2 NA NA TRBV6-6 TGTGCCAGCAGTTACCGCAGATCCGCGAACACCGGGGAGCTGTTTTTT CASSYRRSANTGELFF
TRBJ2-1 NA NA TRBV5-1 TGCGCCAGCAGCTTCGCCCAGTATTACAATGAGCAGTTCTTC CASSFAQYYNEQFF
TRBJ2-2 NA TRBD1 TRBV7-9 TGTGCCAGCACCCATCCGGGGACAGGGGTTCCCGGGGAGCTGTTTTTT CASTHPGTGVPGELFF
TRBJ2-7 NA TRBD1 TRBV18 TGTGCCAGCTCAACTTCCTACGGGACAGGGGGTTCCGAGCAGTACTTC CASSTSYGTGGSEQYF
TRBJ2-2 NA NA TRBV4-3 TGCGCCAGCAGCCCAGATAGCAGAGGCGGGACCGGGGAGCTGTTTTTT CASSPDSRGGTGELFF
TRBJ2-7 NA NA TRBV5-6 TGTGCCAGCAGCTTGGGCGGGGAATTGAACTTC CASSLGGELNF
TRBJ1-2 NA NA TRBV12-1 TGTGCCAGCAGTCCGCTTATTGCTGGGGGTGGGGCGCCCGGGACAGGGTGTATGCTTGGCTACACCTTC CASSPLIAGGGAPGTGCMLGYTF
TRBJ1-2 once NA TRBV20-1 TGCAGTGCTAGTAAACAGCTTAACTATGGCTACACCTTC CSASKQLNYGYTF
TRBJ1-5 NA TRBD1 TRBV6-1 TGTGCCAGCAGTGAAACGGCCAGGGGGCTGACAGGCAATCAGCCCCAGCATTTT CASSETARGLTGNQPQHF
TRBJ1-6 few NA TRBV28 TGTGCCAGCAGTGATGGACAGTCAAATTCACCCCTCCACTTT CASSDGQSNSPLHF
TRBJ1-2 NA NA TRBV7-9 TGTGCCAGCAGCTTAATTGGGGTCAGGGTCTATGGCTACACCTTC CASSLIGVRVYGYTF
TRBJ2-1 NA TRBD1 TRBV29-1 TGCAGCGTCCGGGACAGGGGGCACAATGAGCAGTTCTTC CSVRDRGHNEQFF
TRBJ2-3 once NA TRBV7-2 TGTGCCAGCAGCTTAGACCCGGGCACAGATACGCAGTATTTT CASSLDPGTDTQYF
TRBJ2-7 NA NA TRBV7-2 TGTGCCAGCAGCTCACCCAACAGGCCTCGGGACGAGCAGTACTTC CASSSPNRPRDEQYF
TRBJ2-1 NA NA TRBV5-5 TGTGCCAGCAGCTTTGGGCGGGTTGCCTACAATGAGCAGTTCTTC CASSFGRVAYNEQFF
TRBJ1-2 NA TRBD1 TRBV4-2 TGTGCCAGCAGCCAAGTTCTACAGGGGGCCGAAGGCTACACCTTC CASSQVLQGAEGYTF
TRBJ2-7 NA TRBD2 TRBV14 TGTGCCAGCAGCCAAGGCGGGGGGCGATTCTACGAGCAGTACTTC CASSQGGGRFYEQYF
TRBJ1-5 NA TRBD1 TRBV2 TGTGCCAGCAGCACAGGGGCCGGGGGAGGTCAGCCCCAGCATTTT CASSTGAGGGQPQHF
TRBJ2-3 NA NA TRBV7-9 TGTGCCAGCAGCGTGGGCCAAACAGATACGCAGTATTTT CASSVGQTDTQYF
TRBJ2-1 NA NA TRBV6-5 TGTGCCAGCTCCCTGTTTACCTACAATGAGCAGTTCTTC CASSLFTYNEQFF
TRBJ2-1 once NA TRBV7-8 TGTGCCAGCGAAGCGAACAATGAGCAGTTCTTC CASEANNEQFF
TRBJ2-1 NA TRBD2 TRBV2 TGTGCCAGCAGTGAAATCGGGTCTAGCGGGGGGGCGCAGTTCTTC CASSEIGSSGGAQFF
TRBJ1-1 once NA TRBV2 TGTGCCAGCAGTGGAACAGGGTCGATGAACACTGAAGCTTTCTTT CASSGTGSMNTEAFF
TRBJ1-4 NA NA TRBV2 TGTGCCAGCAGTGAGGGAGGGACCAGGGAAAAACTGTTTTTT CASSEGGTREKLFF
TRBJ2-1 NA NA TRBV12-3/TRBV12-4 TGTGCCAGCAGTTTAGCGTTGATAGCTGAGCAGTTCTTC CASSLALIAEQFF
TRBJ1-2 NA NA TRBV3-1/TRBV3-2 TGTGCCAGCAGCCTTACAGGGAACTATGGCTACACCTTC CASSLTGNYGYTF
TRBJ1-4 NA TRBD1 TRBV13 TGTGCCAGCAGCGGGGGACAGGGGAGGAGAAAACTGTTTTTT CASSGGQGRRKLFF
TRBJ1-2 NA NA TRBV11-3 TGTGCCAGCAGCTTAACAGGGTTCCTATGGGGCCTAATTGATGGCTACACCTTC CASSLTGFLWGLIDGYTF
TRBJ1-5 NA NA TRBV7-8 TGTGCCAGCAGCTCGATGTTGGGGGCGAAGGAGCCCCAGCATTTT CASSSMLGAKEPQHF
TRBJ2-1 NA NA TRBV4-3 TGCGCCAGCAGCCAAGATTACGGGAACTGGCTATACAATGAGCAGTTCTTC CASSQDYGNWLYNEQFF
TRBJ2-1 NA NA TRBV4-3 TGCGCCAGCAGCCAAGATGGGGCAGGAGACAATGAGCAGTTCTTC CASSQDGAGDNEQFF
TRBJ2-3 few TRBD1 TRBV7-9 TGTGCCAGCACAGGGGGCTCCACAGATACGCAGTATTTT CASTGGSTDTQYF
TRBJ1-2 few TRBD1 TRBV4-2 TGTGCCAGCAGCCGGCGGGACAGTCAGAACTATGGCTACACCTTC CASSRRDSQNYGYTF
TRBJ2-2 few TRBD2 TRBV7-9 TGTGCCAGCAGCTTATGGGACTATAACACCGGGGAGCTGTTTTTT CASSLWDYNTGELFF
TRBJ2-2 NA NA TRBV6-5 TGTGCCAGTAGGGGCAGCTTGAACACCGGGGAGCTGTTTTTT CASRGSLNTGELFF
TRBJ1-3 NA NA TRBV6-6 TGTGCCAGCAGTGCAACAGGGCTTGGAAACACCATATATTTT CASSATGLGNTIYF
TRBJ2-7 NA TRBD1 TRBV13 TGTGCCAGCAGCTCCTCCGGGACAGCGGATTCGGGCGAGCAGTACTTC CASSSSGTADSGEQYF
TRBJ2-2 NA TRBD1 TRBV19 TGTGCCAGTAGTATAGCCCAGGGGGCCGGGGAGCTGTTTTTT CASSIAQGAGELFF
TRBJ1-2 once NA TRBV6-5 TGTGCCAGCAGCAGCCAGGGAACTAACTATGGCTACACCTTC CASSSQGTNYGYTF
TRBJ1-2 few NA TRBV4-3 TGCGCCAGCAGCCAAGGTCGAAGAACCTATCGCTACACCTTC CASSQGRRTYRYTF
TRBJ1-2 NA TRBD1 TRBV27 TGTGCCAGCAGTTCTGGACAGGGGGCGCACTATGGCTACACCTTC CASSSGQGAHYGYTF
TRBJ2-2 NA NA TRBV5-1 TGCGCCAGCAGCTTGCGAGGGGACTCCACCGGGGAGCTGTTTTTT CASSLRGDSTGELFF
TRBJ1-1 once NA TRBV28 TGTGCCAGCAGTTTAGCTACAGGGCGGCTAAAAGCTTTCTTT CASSLATGRLKAFF
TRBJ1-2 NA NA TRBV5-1 TGCGCCAGCAGCCTTGGCCTCGGCAGCTCCTTCGAGGGCTATGGCTACACCTTC CASSLGLGSSFEGYGYTF
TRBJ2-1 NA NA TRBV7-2 TGTGCCAGCAGCTTAGCCCTAGCCTACAATGAGCAGTTCTTC CASSLALAYNEQFF
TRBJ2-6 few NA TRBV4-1 TGCGCCAGCAGCCAAGATTCAGCTGGGGCCAACGTCCTGACTTTC CASSQDSAGANVLTF
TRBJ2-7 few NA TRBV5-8 TGTGCCAGTTTACCCGGCGACAGCTCCTACGAGCAGTACTTC CASLPGDSSYEQYF